This T cell receptor (beta chain) was recorded in a study of cytomegalovirus exposure and HLA in healthy donors. With 5 bases clipped from V and 4 bases from J, the junction kept 5 bases outside the gene matches. The CDR3 contains 14 residues. CDR1 MNHEY and CDR2 SMNVEV come from the germline V gene (reference sequence). 13 Jbeta primers and 60 Vbeta primers were used for the PCR. The assay was immunoSEQ multiplex PCR, and TCRdb's table has in-frame clones only and misses some. The profile shows 150,000 or so clones, around four fifths of them singletons. The chain joins TRBV27 to TRBJ2-7; 10 positions agree with TRBD1. This TCR derives from a woman in her twenties or thirties in good health and CMV-seronegative. Sequenced: PBMCs. In nucleotides, the CDR3 is TGTGCCAGCAGTCGGACAGGGGGGAGGTACGAGCAGTACTTC. Translation gives CASSRTGGRYEQYF.